This T cell receptor beta chain originates from a study of shared clonotypes between healthy human individuals. Note on this clone: The sample holds other DNA sequences that translate to the same CDR3.

Repertoires were generated with immunoSEQ multiplex PCR, while TCRdb's copy carries only in-frame clones and drops some. The table includes roughly 2.4 million clones, approximately 94% detected once. V lost 0 bases to trimming and J lost 0 bases, with 6 bases between them. Germline V gene lookup returns CDR1 SGHRS and CDR2 YFSETQ. This CDR3 has 15 amino acids. The sample was naive CD4+ T cells sorted from blood. Documented subset: CD45RA+ positively selected. The TCR sequence derives from a man between 18 and 35 years old in good health. This chain joins TRBV5-1 and TRBJ2-2; D not resolved. The CDR3 bases are TGCGCCAGCAGCTTGGTTGGCTCGAACACCGGGGAGCTGTTTTTT. Its translation: CASSLVGSNTGELFF.